This TCR beta chain was recorded in a study of T-cell memory formation after mild COVID-19. General study findings and limits: CD4+ contracting clones lay mainly in CM and EM, CD8+ ones in EMRA. The pre-infection memory compartment contained some responding clones, suggesting cross-reactive memory joined. Contracting clones from day 15 to 85 had balanced CD4/CD8; later expanders favoured CD4+.

The CDR3 runs 15 residues. The V and J ends lost 6 bases and 0 bases, in that order; junction bases with no gene match: 5. In germline, CDR1 is LNHDA, CDR2 SQIVND (reference sequence). cDNA libraries for TCR alpha and TCR beta, carrying sample barcodes and UMIs, came from 5'RACE with constant-segment primers. TCRdb ran MiXCR on the 5' RACE reads and lists one entry per CDR3 protein. The profile shows hundreds of thousands of distinct CDR3 sequences, less than 25% of them singletons. As concerns this clonotype: Its antigen is not known.

The genes are TRBV19 and TRBJ1-5, with TRBD1 identical over 7 bases. This sequence originates from an adult woman who had mild COVID-19 (a few samples of this study predate the infection). Cell type and time point are not known. The sequencing input was PBMCs or a T cell subset sorted from them (not recorded which). CDR3 loop: CASSETGFSNQPQHF. Written as DNA, the CDR3 is TGTGCCAGTAGCGAGACAGGGTTTAGCAATCAGCCCCAGCATTTT.